The 15 T cell receptor beta chains listed next were all sequenced from one sample in a study of T cell repertoires in cytomegalovirus infection (dated 2019 in TCRdb). The instrument given in TCRdb is Illumina HiSeq 1500. The raw public reads went through TCRdb reprocessing: fastp at Q25, MiXCR clone calling, in-frame beta chains kept. Merged by CDR3 protein, the rows form single entries marked with the most common genes and DNA. The sample has some 150,000 distinct CDR3 sequences on record, about 6.5% of them singletons. The ten most abundant clones make up more than 15% of the sample. The source material was PBMCs. All receptors come from a human donor in good health (CMV status not recorded). Some clones in this sample may be carry-over from other donors' samples.

This clonotype has a count of ten or more. The chain links TRBV5-4 to TRBJ2-3, with TRBD1 as a possible D gene (6 bases). Trimming pared 0 bases from V and 5 bases from J, leaving 13 bases between. Germline V lookup: CDR1 SGHNT, CDR2 YYREEE (reference sequence). CDR3 length equals 15 residues. The CDR3 DNA reads as TGTGCCAGCAGCTTGGGGGACAACCATGGAGATACGCAGTATTTT. Amino acid sequence: CASSLGDNHGDTQYF.

This clonotype occurred a few times. V usage is TRBV7-9 and J usage is TRBJ1-5, with D unresolved. This CDR3 has 13 amino acids. V lost 3 bases to trimming and J lost 4 bases, with 7 bases between them. Germline CDR1 is SEHNR and CDR2 is FQNEAQ (reference sequence). CDR3 region: CASSFSFNQPQHF. CDR3 in DNA: TGTGCCAGCAGCTTCAGCTTTAATCAGCCCCAGCATTTT.

This clonotype was seen repeatedly, ten times or more. The chain combines TRBV5-6 with TRBJ2-7; 7 nucleotides line up with TRBD1. Germline V gives CDR1 SGHDT, CDR2 YYEEEE. V gave up 6 bases and J gave up 0 bases; unmatched junction bases: 15. The CDR3 consists of 17 residues. CDR3 sequence reads: CASILLRGTDGSYEQYF. The CDR3 bases are TGTGCCAGCATCCTTTTACGAGGGACAGATGGCTCCTACGAGCAGTACTTC. The full variable domain, rest sourced from reference TRBV5-6 and TRBJ2-7, is DAGVTQSPTHLIKTRGQQVTLRCSPKSGHDTVSWYQQALGQGPQFIFQYYEEEERQRGNFPDRFSGHQFPNYSSELNVNALLLGDSALYLCASILLRGTDGSYEQYFGPGTRLTVT.

The genes are TRBV7-6 and TRBJ2-2, with unresolved D. Looked up from germline, CDR1 is SGHVS and CDR2 is FNYEAQ. This CDR3 is built from 17 residues. Deletions cut 5 bases from V and 0 bases from J, with 16 bases between. In nucleotides, the CDR3 is TGTGCCAGCAGCAGAGAACCCCAGACCGCGAACACCGGGGAGCTGTTTTTT. Translation gives CASSREPQTANTGELFF. The full variable domain, with the rest looked up from reference TRBV7-6 and TRBJ2-2, is GAGVSQSPRYKVTKRGQDVALRCDPISGHVSLYWYRQALGQGPEFLTYFNYEAQQDKSGLPNDRFSAERPEGSISTLTIQRTEQRDSAMYRCASSREPQTANTGELFFGEGSRLTVL.

This clonotype was counted many times. This chain uses TRBV5-6 with TRBJ1-3, with D possibly being TRBD1 (6 bases). Trimming took off 0 bases at V and 0 bases at J, with 10 bases between the two ends. Germline assignment: CDR1 SGHDT and CDR2 YYEEEE. The CDR3 contains 16 residues. The CDR3 coding sequence is TGTGCCAGCAGCTTGGGGACAGCTCGCTCTGGAAACACCATATATTTT. This translates into CASSLGTARSGNTIYF.

This clonotype was counted many times. The chain links TRBV7-3 to TRBJ1-1; D is unclear. This CDR3 has 14 residues. The V gene's germline CDR1 is SGHTA and CDR2 FQGTGA. V lost 4 bases, J lost 3 bases, and 12 bases lay in between. CDR3 in amino acids: CASSSLSVDTEAFF. The CDR3, as DNA: TGTGCCAGCAGCTCCCTCAGCGTTGACACTGAAGCTTTCTTT.

This clonotype was detected many times. The chain employs TRBV29-1 and TRBJ2-1, with TRBD2 as a possible D gene (6 bases). V lost 4 bases to trimming and J lost 6 bases, with 10 bases between them. CDR1 and CDR2 (germline): SQVTM, ANQGSEA. The CDR3 totals 12 residues. The CDR3 sequence: CSVVGGVNEQFF. CDR3 coding DNA: TGCAGCGTTGTAGGAGGGGTCAATGAGCAGTTCTTC.

This clonotype has a count of ten or more. The J gene is TRBJ2-1, the V gene TRBV28; D remains unclear. Germline-derived CDR1 and CDR2 are MDHEN and SYDVKM. V was clipped by 2 bases and J by 7 bases, with 12 bases between them. The CDR3 has 14 amino acids. CDR3 protein: CASSLIETLNEQFF. Written as DNA, the CDR3 is TGTGCCAGCAGTTTAATAGAGACACTGAATGAGCAGTTCTTC.

This clonotype was observed at least ten times. This chain links TRBV28 with TRBJ1-6; D might be TRBD1 (6 bases). The length of the CDR3 is 14 residues. V was trimmed by 7 bases and J by 13 bases, leaving 20 bases between them. In germline, CDR1 is MDHEN, CDR2 SYDVKM. The CDR3 loop is CASKGERGDRPLHF. CDR3 in DNA: TGTGCCAGCAAAGGTGAAAGGGGGGATCGGCCCCTCCACTTT.

In this sample, this clonotype turned up a few times. The chain employs TRBV3-1 and TRBJ1-2; D remains ambiguous. Germline loops: CDR1 LGHDT, CDR2 YNNKEL (reference sequence). Trimming cost V 1 base and J 5 bases, with 8 bases left between them. This CDR3 has 13 residues. The CDR3 coding sequence is TGTGCCAGCAGCCAAGCACGGAGGTATGGCTACACCTTC. Translated, it gives CASSQARRYGYTF.

This clonotype was seen many times. The chain couples TRBV7-6 to TRBJ2-3; no clear D gene. Germline CDR1 and CDR2: SGHVS and FNYEAQ. The CDR3 spans 14 residues. V lost 2 bases, J lost 2 bases, and 8 bases lay in between. The CDR3 protein is CASSLRLSTDTQYF. The CDR3 coding sequence is TGTGCCAGCAGCTTACGGCTCTCCACAGATACGCAGTATTTT.

This chain uses TRBV7-2 with TRBJ1-2, with 12 bases matching TRBD1. CDR1 SGHTA and CDR2 FQGNSA come from the germline V gene. Unmatched junction bases numbered 9, after V lost 1 base and J lost 12 bases. The CDR3 spans 15 residues. The CDR3 spells CASSLETGQGASDTF. CDR3 sequence (DNA): TGTGCCAGCAGCTTAGAAACGGGACAGGGGGCATCGGACACCTTC.

This clonotype was recorded a few times. The V and J genes are TRBV20-1 and TRBJ1-5; 7 bases agree with TRBD1. Germline CDR1 DFQATT, CDR2 SNEGSKA (reference sequence). V shed 1 base, J shed 6 bases, and the junction held 9 bases outside the gene matches. The CDR3 loop spans 15 amino acids. CDR3 sequence: CSARVGRGALQPQHF. Here the CDR3 DNA reads TGCAGTGCTAGAGTGGGCAGGGGGGCACTTCAGCCCCAGCATTTT.

There are many counts of this clonotype. This sequence joins TRBV7-8 and TRBJ1-2; 9 nucleotides match TRBD1. V was pared by 9 bases and J by 4 bases, with 9 bases of the junction left unmatched. Germline CDR1 SGHVS, CDR2 FQNEAQ. This CDR3 comprises 14 residues. As DNA, the CDR3 is TGTGCCAGTGAGGGGACAGGGAAAACCTATGGCTACACCTTC. Its protein is CASEGTGKTYGYTF.

There are a few counts of this clonotype. The chain couples TRBV29-1 to TRBJ1-1; D is possibly TRBD1 (6 bases). V lost 7 bases and J 4 bases, leaving 13 bases between the germline ends. This CDR3 spans 12 amino acids. The V gene's germline CDR1 is SQVTM and CDR2 ANQGSEA. CDR3 residues: CSAQGTPTEAFF. Written as DNA, the CDR3 is TGCAGCGCCCAGGGGACACCCACTGAAGCTTTCTTT.